This TCR beta chain was profiled in a study of blood T cell repertoires in COVID-19. Study in general: The cDNA or gDNA used as material had been derived from T cells, B-cell-depleted T cells, or PBMCs.

The CDR3 contains 16 residues. Original analysis: By means of reference gene primer amplification, nucleated cell counts were estimated. Profiling relied on immunoSEQ multiplex PCR, and the TCRdb table lists in-frame clones only, not all of them. V, J and clone size reflect that table, while D and trimming were determined from the DNA. The sample yields some 97,000 clones, 90% seen once. A single count supports this clone. This receptor was taken from a man in his fifties or sixties with acute or convalescent COVID-19. Sequenced material: peripheral blood. The V call is TRBV21-1, the J call TRBJ1-2; the D segment call TRBD1 is taken from the table without a DNA check. TRBV21-1 is annotated as a pseudogene. CDR3: CASSRRHPIRGYGYTF. The CDR3 bases are TGTGCCAGCAGCAGGCGACATCCAATTAGGGGCTATGGCTACACCTTC.